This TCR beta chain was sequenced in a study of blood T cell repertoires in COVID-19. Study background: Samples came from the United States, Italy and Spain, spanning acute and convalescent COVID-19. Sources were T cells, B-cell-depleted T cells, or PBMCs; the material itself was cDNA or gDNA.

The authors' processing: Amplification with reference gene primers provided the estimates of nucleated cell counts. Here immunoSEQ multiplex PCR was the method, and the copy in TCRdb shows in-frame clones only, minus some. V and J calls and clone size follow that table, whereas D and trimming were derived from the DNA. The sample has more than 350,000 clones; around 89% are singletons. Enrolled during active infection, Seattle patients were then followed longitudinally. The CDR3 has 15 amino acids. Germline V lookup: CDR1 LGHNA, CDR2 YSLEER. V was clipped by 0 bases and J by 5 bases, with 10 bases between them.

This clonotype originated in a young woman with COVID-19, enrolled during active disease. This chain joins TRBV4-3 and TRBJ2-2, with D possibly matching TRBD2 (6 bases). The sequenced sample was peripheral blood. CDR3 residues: CASSQDAGLTGELFF. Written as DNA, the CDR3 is TGCGCCAGCAGCCAAGATGCCGGACTAACCGGGGAGCTGTTTTTT.